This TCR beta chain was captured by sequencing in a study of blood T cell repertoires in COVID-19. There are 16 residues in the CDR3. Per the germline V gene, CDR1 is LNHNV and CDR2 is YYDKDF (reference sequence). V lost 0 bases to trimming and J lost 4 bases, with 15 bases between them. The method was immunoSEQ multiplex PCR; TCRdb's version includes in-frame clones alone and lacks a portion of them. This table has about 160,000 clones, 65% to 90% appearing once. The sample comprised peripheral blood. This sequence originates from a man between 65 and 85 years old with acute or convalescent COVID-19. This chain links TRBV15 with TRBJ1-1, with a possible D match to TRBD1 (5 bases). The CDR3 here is CATSREGPQGGTEAFF. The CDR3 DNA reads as TGTGCCACCAGCAGAGAAGGGCCGCAGGGAGGCACTGAAGCTTTCTTT.